These 17 T cell receptor beta chains share one sample of origin, sequenced in a study of regulatory T cells in long-lasting Graves disease. Time point denoted: persistent/refractory GD, antithyroid drugs over 5 years with positive TRAb. RNA from PBMCs was the source of the TCR library. Relying on iRepertoire HTBI primers and Arm-PCR of CDR3 regions, the team built TCR beta libraries. TCRdb recomputed calls from the multiplex PCR reads with MiXCR, one row per CDR3 protein. The sample holds roughly 360,000 distinct CDR3 sequences, 20% to 25% seen once. The sample consisted of peripheral blood mononuclear cells (PBMCs), taken when the disease was refractory, from a patient treated with antithyroid drugs. The receptors were sampled from a woman aged 40-49 years with Graves disease.

This clonotype was recorded at least ten times. The V call is TRBV28, the J call TRBJ1-5; maybe TRBD1 (5 bases). Germline V gene data show CDR1 as MDHEN and CDR2 as SYDVKM. The ends were cut back, 5 bases at V and 1 base at J, with 15 bases in the middle. This CDR3 spans 16 amino acids. The chain's CDR3 is CASSPPRGISNQPQHF. In DNA form, the CDR3 reads TGTGCCAGCAGTCCCCCCCGGGGGATCAGCAATCAGCCCCAGCATTTT.

Points on this clonotype: A read error may explain this, as a much larger clone is one base away. The chain couples TRBV5-6 to TRBJ1-1; tentatively, D is TRBD1 (5 bases). Per germline, CDR1 SGHDT and CDR2 YYEEEE. The CDR3 loop spans 13 amino acids. Between the trimmed V and J ends, which lost 4 bases and 1 base, there was a span of 8 bases. This CDR3 reads CASSITGNTEAFF. The CDR3 region has the DNA TGTGCCAGCAGCATTACAGGGAACACTGAAGCTTTCTTT.

The chain recombines TRBV2 with TRBJ2-7; TRBD2 matches 7 bases. The germline V gene encodes CDR1 SNHLY and CDR2 FYNNEI. Germline trimming cut 5 bases from V and 3 bases from J; bases unmatched to any gene: 4. This CDR3 is built from 13 residues. CDR3: CASSRPSGYEQYF. The CDR3 bases are TGTGCCAGCAGTCGGCCTAGCGGCTACGAGCAGTACTTC.

The rearrangement joins TRBV27 to TRBJ2-7; weak D call: TRBD1 (6 bases). V lost 5 bases and J lost 3, with 20 bases in between. CDR1 and CDR2 (germline): MNHEY, SMNVEV (reference sequence). The CDR3 is made up of 16 amino acids. The CDR3 bases are TGTGCCAGCAGTCTTATTACCGGGACACCATTCTACGAGCAGTACTTC. Encoded protein: CASSLITGTPFYEQYF.

The chain recombines TRBV28 with TRBJ2-1; TRBD2 matches 7 bases. J was trimmed by 9 bases and V by 4 bases; bases with no gene match: 12. The CDR3 covers 15 residues. CDR1 and CDR2 from the germline V gene are MDHEN and SYDVKM. The CDR3 DNA reads TGTGCCAGCAGTTCAGTCGGCGGGAGTATCGGTGAGCAGTTCTTC. This sequence encodes CASSSVGGSIGEQFF.

This clonotype was counted ten times or more. The CDR3 coding sequence is TGTGCCAGCAGTTACGGCAGGGTTGCCTATGGCTACACCTTC. Protein: CASSYGRVAYGYTF. V gene TRBV6-5 combines with J gene TRBJ1-2; TRBD1 is a possible D gene (5 bases). CDR1 and CDR2 from the germline V gene are MNHEY and SVGAGI. With 2 bases removed from V and 4 bases from J, the gap between germline ends came to 11 bases. This CDR3 contains 14 residues.

In DNA form, the CDR3 reads TGTGCCAGCAGTTTTGCGGCGTCCTACGAGCAGTACTTC. Translated, it gives CASSFAASYEQYF. The chain carries TRBV11-2 and TRBJ2-7; D is unresolved. With 6 bases removed from V and 1 base from J, the gap between germline ends came to 10 bases. Per the germline V gene, CDR1 is SGHAT and CDR2 is FQNNGV. The CDR3 length is 13 residues.

This clonotype showed up many times. V and J are TRBV5-1 and TRBJ1-2; 7 bases match TRBD1. This CDR3 is built from 13 residues. Germline V CDR1 and CDR2: SGHRS, YFSETQ. V dropped 2 bases and J dropped 7; count of bases not matched to a gene: 5. The CDR3 region is CASSFEDRFGYTF. For the CDR3, the DNA is TGCGCCAGCAGCTTCGAGGACAGGTTTGGCTACACCTTC. The variable domain in full, completed from reference TRBV5-1 and TRBJ1-2, reads KAGVTQTPRYLIKTRGQQVTLSCSPISGHRSVSWYQQTPGQGLQFLFEYFSETQRNKGNFPGRFSGRQFSNSRSEMNVSTLELGDSALYLCASSFEDRFGYTFGSGTRLTVV.

The chain has TRBV4-1 and TRBJ2-5; D possibly uses TRBD1 or TRBD2 (5 bases each). CDR3 length equals 15 residues. Trimming left V 2 bases short and J 5 bases short, with 15 bases between. Germline loops: CDR1 MGHRA, CDR2 YSYEKL. CDR3 sequence reads: CASSQRPGAPETQYF. CDR3 DNA sequence: TGCGCCAGCAGCCAAAGACCCGGGGCCCCTGAGACCCAGTACTTC.

This clonotype showed up just a few times. V and J are TRBV5-6 and TRBJ2-5; D might be TRBD1 (6 bases). Trimming pared 4 bases from V and 0 bases from J, leaving 16 bases between. Germline V gene lookup returns CDR1 SGHDT and CDR2 YYEEEE. This CDR3 contains 16 residues. CDR3 loop: CASSLRGAPNQETQYF. The CDR3 DNA sequence: TGTGCCAGCAGCCTCAGGGGCGCTCCGAACCAAGAGACCCAGTACTTC.

The chain links TRBV5-1 to TRBJ2-5; D uncertain. CDR3 length: 15 amino acids. V was trimmed by 0 bases and J by 5 bases, leaving 14 bases between them. CDR1 SGHRS and CDR2 YFSETQ come from the germline V gene. DNA for the CDR3: TGCGCCAGCAGCTTGGGACCCCAATTGGCGGAGACCCAGTACTTC. Protein: CASSLGPQLAETQYF.

This clonotype was seen ten or more times. The chain links TRBV3-1 to TRBJ1-1; a weak D match, TRBD1 (5 bases). CDR3 length: 13 amino acids. V was trimmed by 3 bases and J by 4 bases, leaving 9 bases between them. In germline, CDR1 is LGHDT, CDR2 YNNKEL (reference sequence). The CDR3: CASSQGVGTEAFF. In DNA form, the CDR3 reads TGTGCCAGCAGCCAGGGGGTGGGCACTGAAGCTTTCTTT. The whole variable domain, filled in from reference TRBV3-1 and TRBJ1-1, reads DTAVSQTPKYLVTQMGNDKSIKCEQNLGHDTMYWYKQDSKKFLKIMFSYNNKELIINETVPNRFSPKSPDKAHLNLHINSLELGDSAVYFCASSQGVGTEAFFGQGTRLTVV.

In this sample, this clonotype turned up many times. The rearrangement links TRBV10-2 to TRBJ1-4; no firm D call. This CDR3 is built from 13 residues. Trimming left V 8 bases short and J 4 bases short, with 11 bases between. The germline V gene encodes CDR1 WSHSY and CDR2 SAAADI. The CDR3 sequence is CASLGRYNEKLFF. The CDR3 coding sequence is TGCGCCAGCCTCGGCCGGTATAATGAAAAACTGTTTTTT.

This clonotype was counted only a few times. The chain is built from TRBV5-1 and TRBJ2-7, with D unclear. Germline CDR1 is SGHRS and CDR2 is YFSETQ. The CDR3 spans 15 residues. Trimming pared 6 bases from V and 2 bases from J, leaving 18 bases between. The CDR3 DNA reads as TGCGCCAGCAAGCTTACCCTCTATACTCCCTACGAGCAGTACTTC. As protein: CASKLTLYTPYEQYF.

This clonotype was seen repeatedly, ten times or more. The CDR3 loop reads CASSRTGVQETQYF. The DNA for the CDR3 is TGTGCCAGCAGCCGAACAGGGGTCCAAGAGACCCAGTACTTC. The V call is TRBV7-9, the J call TRBJ2-5; 7 bases align to TRBD1. Trimming cost V 5 bases and J 1 base; bases outside gene matches: 4. This CDR3 contains 14 residues. Germline assignment: CDR1 SEHNR and CDR2 FQNEAQ (reference sequence).

This clonotype was seen many times. The chain has TRBV11-2 and TRBJ2-7; tentative D call: TRBD2 (6 bases). Germline V gives CDR1 SGHAT, CDR2 FQNNGV. This CDR3 spans 17 amino acids. Trimming cost V 0 bases and J 8 bases, with 23 bases left between them. The CDR3 is CASSLEGGPRREVKQYF. In DNA, the CDR3 is TGTGCCAGCAGCTTAGAAGGAGGACCCAGGAGGGAGGTGAAGCAGTACTTC.

The chain has TRBV7-9 and TRBJ1-4; D ambiguous. Germline CDR1 reads SEHNR; CDR2 reads FQNEAQ (reference sequence). The CDR3 consists of 15 residues. Trimming stripped 4 bases from V and 0 bases from J, with 9 bases between. The CDR3 reads CASSSGVATNEKLFF. The CDR3 DNA reads TGTGCCAGCAGCTCAGGAGTTGCAACTAATGAAAAACTGTTTTTT.